The sample holds a few counts of the clone carrying this T cell receptor beta chain. As yet, its antigen is unknown. Template switching by 5'RACE produced TCR cDNA, adding a universal primer site and UMIs. TCRdb re-called the 5' RACE reads with MiXCR, one entry per CDR3 protein. The sample has 450,000 to 550,000 distinct CDR3 sequences; around a fifth are singletons. The data were taken from a study of T cells after yellow fever vaccination. Study summary: Low-cell-number fractions underwent preparation using SMART-Seq v4 Ultra Low Input. Study-wide results and limits: The presence of abundant clonotypes contaminating from the bulk population was possible in FACS-sorted repertoires.

This specimen was PBMCs, taken roughly 20 days after the first yellow fever vaccination. The origin of this receptor is a man younger than 35 who received the YFV17D yellow fever vaccine.

The DNA of the CDR3 is TGTGCCAGCAGTTTAGGTATGTTAGAAGCTTTCTTT. Encoded protein: CASSLGMLEAFF. This chain connects TRBV12-3 or TRBV12-4 to TRBJ1-1; no clear D. Trimming shortened V by 1 base and J by 8 bases, and 8 bases separated the two germline ends. The CDR3 has 12 amino acids.